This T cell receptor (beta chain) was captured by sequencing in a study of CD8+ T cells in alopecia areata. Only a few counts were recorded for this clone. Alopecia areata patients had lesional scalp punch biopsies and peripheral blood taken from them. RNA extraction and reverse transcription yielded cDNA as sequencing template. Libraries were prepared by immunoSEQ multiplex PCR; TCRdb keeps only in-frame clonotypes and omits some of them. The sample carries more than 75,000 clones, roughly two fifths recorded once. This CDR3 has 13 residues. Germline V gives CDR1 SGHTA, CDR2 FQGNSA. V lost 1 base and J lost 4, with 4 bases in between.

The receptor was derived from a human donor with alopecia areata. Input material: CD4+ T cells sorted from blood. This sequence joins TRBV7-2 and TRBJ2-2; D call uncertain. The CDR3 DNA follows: TGTGCCAGCAGCTTAGTGGCCACCGGGGAGCTGTTTTTT. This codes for CASSLVATGELFF. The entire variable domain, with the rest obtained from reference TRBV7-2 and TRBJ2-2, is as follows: GAGVSQSPSNKVTEKGKDVELRCDPISGHTALYWYRQSLGQGLEFLIYFQGNSAPDKSGLPSDRFSAERTGGSVSTLTIQRTQQEDSAVYLCASSLVATGELFFGEGSRLTVL.